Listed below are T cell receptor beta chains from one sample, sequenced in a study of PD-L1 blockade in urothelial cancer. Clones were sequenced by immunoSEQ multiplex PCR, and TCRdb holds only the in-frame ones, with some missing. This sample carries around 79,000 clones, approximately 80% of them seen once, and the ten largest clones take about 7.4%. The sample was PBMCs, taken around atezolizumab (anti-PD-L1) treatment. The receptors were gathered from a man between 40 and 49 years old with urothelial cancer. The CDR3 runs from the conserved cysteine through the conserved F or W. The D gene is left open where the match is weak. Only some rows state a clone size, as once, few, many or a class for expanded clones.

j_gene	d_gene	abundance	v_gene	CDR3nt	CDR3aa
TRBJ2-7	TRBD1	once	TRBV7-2	TGTGCCAGCAGCTTAAACAGGGGGACCTACGAGCAGTACTTC	CASSLNRGTYEQYF
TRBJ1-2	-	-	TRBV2	TGTGCCAGCGATCGGGGACTAAACTATGGCTACACCTTC	CASDRGLNYGYTF
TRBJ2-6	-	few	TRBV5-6	TGTGCCAGCAGCGGTCGGCCAGGTTACGTCCTGACTTTC	CASSGRPGYVLTF
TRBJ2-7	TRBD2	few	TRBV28	TGTGCCAGCAGTTTGGCGGCCGGGGGGAGCTACGAGCAGTACTTC	CASSLAAGGSYEQYF
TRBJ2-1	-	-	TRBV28	TGTGCCAGCAGTTTCTCTCCCCGCAATGAGCAGTTCTTC	CASSFSPRNEQFF
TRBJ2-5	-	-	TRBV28	TGTGCCAGCAGGGCCCAAGAGACCCAGTACTTC	CASRAQETQYF
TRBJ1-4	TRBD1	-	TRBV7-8	TGTGCCAGCAGCTTTGGGGACAGGGTGGCTAATGAAAAACTGTTTTTT	CASSFGDRVANEKLFF
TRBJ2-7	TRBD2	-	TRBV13	TGTGCCAGCTTAAAGACCGGGACTAGCGGGCTCTCCTACGAGCAGTACTTC	CASLKTGTSGLSYEQYF
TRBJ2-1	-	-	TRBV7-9	TGTGCCAACGGGGATGAGCAGTTCTTC	CANGDEQFF
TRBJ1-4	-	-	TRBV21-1	TGTGCCAGCAGCAATTTCCCCGGGACACCCTCAACTAATGAAAAACTGTTTTTT	CASSNFPGTPSTNEKLFF
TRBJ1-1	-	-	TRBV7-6	TGTGCCAGCAGCGCGTCACAGGGTTCGGACACTGAAGCTTTCTTT	CASSASQGSDTEAFF